This T cell receptor (beta chain) was sequenced during a study of quantifying T cell responses using KT2 cells. Turning to the study itself: TCR alpha and beta constant-region primers primed reverse transcription of RNA. The second PCR was a qPCR stopped at a predetermined fluorescence threshold. General study findings and limits: Very high KT2 spike-in numbers caused saturation in KT2 sequence detection. At about one KT2 cell per 100,000 PBMC, KT2 sequences were still detected.

V lost 8 bases, J lost 2 bases, and 2 bases stayed unmatched. This CDR3 is 14 amino acids long. Germline CDR1 is SEHNR and CDR2 is FQNEAQ (reference sequence). This clonotype was found a few times. Its antigen is undetermined. KT2, a clone with a known TCR, was spiked into unfractionated PBMC. The cDNA 3' end received a ligated oligonucleotide with a UMI. First-round PCR used roughly 4 cycles and beta primers RC1.1 and RC1.2 covering TRBC1 and TRBC2. TCRdb passed the UMI-ligation and nested PCR reads through MiXCR, listing each CDR3 protein once. The sample holds 31,000 or so distinct CDR3 sequences, approximately 10% seen once.

The sequence came from a human donor. The source material was PBMCs spiked with cells of the T cell clone KT2. The chain couples TRBV7-9 to TRBJ2-3; 12 bases agree with TRBD2. The CDR3 is CASLAGGSTDTQYF. CDR3 coding DNA: TGTGCCAGCCTAGCGGGAGGGTCCACAGATACGCAGTATTTT.